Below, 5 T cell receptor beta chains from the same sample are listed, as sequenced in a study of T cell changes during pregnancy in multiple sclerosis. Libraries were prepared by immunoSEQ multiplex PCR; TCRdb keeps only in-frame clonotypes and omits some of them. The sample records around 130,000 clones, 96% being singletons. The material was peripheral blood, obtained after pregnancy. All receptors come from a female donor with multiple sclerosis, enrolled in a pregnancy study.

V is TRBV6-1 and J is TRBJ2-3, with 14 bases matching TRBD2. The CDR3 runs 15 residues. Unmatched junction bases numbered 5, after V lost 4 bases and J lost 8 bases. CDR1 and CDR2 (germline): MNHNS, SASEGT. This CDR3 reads CASSATSGRAATQYF. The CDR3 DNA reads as TGTGCCAGCAGTGCGACTAGCGGGAGGGCCGCTACGCAGTATTTT.

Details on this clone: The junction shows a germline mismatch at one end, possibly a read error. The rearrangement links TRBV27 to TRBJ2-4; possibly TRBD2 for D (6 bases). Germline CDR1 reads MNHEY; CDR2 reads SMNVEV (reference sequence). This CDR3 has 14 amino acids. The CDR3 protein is CASSFAVHVGGVHF. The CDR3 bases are TGTGCCAGCAGTTTCGCCGTTCACGTCGGGGGTGTGCACTTC.

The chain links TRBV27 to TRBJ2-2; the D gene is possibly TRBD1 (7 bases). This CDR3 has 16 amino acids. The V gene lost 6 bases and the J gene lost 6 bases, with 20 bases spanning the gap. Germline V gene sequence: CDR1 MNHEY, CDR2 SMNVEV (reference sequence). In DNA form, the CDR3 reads TGTGCCAGCAGCCGCTATATGGGCAGGGGGGCCGGGGAGCTGTTTTTT. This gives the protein CASSRYMGRGAGELFF.

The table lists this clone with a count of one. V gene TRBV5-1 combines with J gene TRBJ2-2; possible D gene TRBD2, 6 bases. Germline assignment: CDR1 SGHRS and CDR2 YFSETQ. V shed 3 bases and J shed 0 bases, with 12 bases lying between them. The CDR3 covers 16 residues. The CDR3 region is CASSSASVPNTGELFF. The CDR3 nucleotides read TGCGCCAGCAGCTCCGCTAGCGTACCGAACACCGGGGAGCTGTTTTTT.

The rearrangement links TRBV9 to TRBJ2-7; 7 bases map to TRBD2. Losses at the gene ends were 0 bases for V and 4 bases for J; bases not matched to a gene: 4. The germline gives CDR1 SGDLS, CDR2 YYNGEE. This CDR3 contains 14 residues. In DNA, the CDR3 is TGTGCCAGCAGCGTAGGGGCGGGGGTATACGAGCAGTACTTC. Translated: CASSVGAGVYEQYF.